Listed below are T cell receptor beta chains from one sample, sequenced in a study of beta chain features in type 1 diabetes. Assay: immunoSEQ multiplex PCR; the TCRdb copy retains only in-frame clones and omits some. The top ten clones hold roughly 1.4% of a sample with around 150,000 clones, about 7% of them seen once. The sequencing input was central memory CD4+ T cells from blood. These receptor sequences come from a woman aged 25-40 years in good health. Each CDR3 is given with its conserved first and last residue. The D gene is left open where the match is weak. Only part of the rows carry a size: once, few, many, or a class if the clone is expanded.

>TRBJ2-2|-|-|TRBV28|14
TGTGCCAGCAACTACGACAGTGACACCGGGGAGCTGTTTTTT
CASNYDSDTGELFF
>TRBJ1-5|TRBD1|-|TRBV28|14
TGTGCCAGCAGTTTGACAGGGAAGGAGCAGCCCCAGCATTTT
CASSLTGKEQPQHF
>TRBJ1-5|-|few|TRBV7-2|15
TGTGCCAGCAGCTCATACCCGGGAAGCAATCAGCCCCAGCATTTT
CASSSYPGSNQPQHF
>TRBJ2-5|-|few|TRBV11-1|12
TGTGCCAGCAGCCCCGCTACTGAGACCCAGTACTTC
CASSPATETQYF
>TRBJ1-1|-|few|TRBV5-1|13
TGCGCCAGCAGCTTGAGCAGGGTTACTGAAGCTTTCTTT
CASSLSRVTEAFF
>TRBJ2-4|-|many|TRBV30|15
TGTGCCTGGAGTGACCAGGGGTTAGCCAAAAACATTCAGTACTTC
CAWSDQGLAKNIQYF
>TRBJ2-7|TRBD1|-|TRBV18|14
TGTGCCAGCTCACCAAAACTGACAGGGGACGAGCAGTACTTC
CASSPKLTGDEQYF
>TRBJ2-7|-|few|TRBV6-5|11
TGTGCCAGCACGGCGGCCTACGAGCAGTACTTC
CASTAAYEQYF
>TRBJ2-5|-|few|TRBV18|14
TGTGCCAGCTCACCACCGGCGGGACAAGAGACCCAGTACTTC
CASSPPAGQETQYF
>TRBJ1-1|-|few|TRBV4-3|14
TGCGCCAGCAGCCTTGTCTCGGGTTTCCCTGAAGCTTTCTTT
CASSLVSGFPEAFF
>TRBJ2-1|-|few|TRBV28|15
TGTGCCAGCAGCCCGGGAAGGGGGTTTGGCAATGAGCAGTTCTTC
CASSPGRGFGNEQFF
>TRBJ1-5|-|-|TRBV2|14
TGTGCCAGCAGTCAATCTAGGAGCAATCAGCCCCAGCATTTT
CASSQSRSNQPQHF